This TCR beta chain was captured by sequencing in a study of cytomegalovirus exposure and HLA in healthy donors. Study-wide results and limits: Presence/absence analyses treated sequencing depth as roughly uniform across donors. In a later analysis, TCR association rates varied by HLA locus: DRB1 most, HLA-C fewest.

CDR1 SGDLS and CDR2 YYNGEE come from the germline V gene. The CDR3 loop spans 14 amino acids. V shed 0 bases and J shed 1 base, with 7 bases lying between them. The PCR was carried out with 60 Vbeta primers and 13 Jbeta primers. Assay: immunoSEQ multiplex PCR; the TCRdb copy retains only in-frame clones and omits some. This table has about 170,000 clones, approximately 73% appearing once. A remark on this clone: What it binds is not known.

The sequenced sample was PBMCs. The TCR originated in a woman between 18 and 30 years old in good health and CMV-seropositive. This chain uses TRBV9 with TRBJ1-1; no definite D call. CDR3 sequence (DNA): TGTGCCAGCAGCGTAGCCCACGGGAACACTGAAGCTTTCTTT. Its protein is CASSVAHGNTEAFF.